This TCR beta chain appears in the sequencing data of a study of T cells after posttransplantation cyclophosphamide. Study conclusions and caveats: TRB overlap between skin or GI tissue T cells and blood was limited.

The data were produced by immunoSEQ multiplex PCR, yet TCRdb's version contains in-frame clones alone and is incomplete. The sample carries about 36,000 clones, around 80% recorded once. A marrow graft followed busulfan-fludarabine conditioning, with cyclophosphamide on days +3 and +4. This CDR3 is 14 amino acids long. V shed 6 bases and J 5 bases; nucleotides not matched to a gene: 7. Germline loops: CDR1 LNHDA, CDR2 SQIVND (reference sequence). This clone appeared a single time. Its antigen is unidentified. The TCR sequence derives from a female patient between 40 and 50 years old who received an allogeneic stem cell transplant from a related donor, was CMV-positive, and had no GVHD. The graft donor may have given rise to some T cells. The chain is built from TRBV19 and TRBJ2-5; 9 bases are a match to TRBD1. The starting material was CD4+ T cells sorted from blood, obtained just over 1,900 days after a stem cell transplant with posttransplant cyclophosphamide. In DNA form, the CDR3 reads TGTGCCAGTAGCCCGGGACAGGGTAGGGAGACCCAGTACTTC. Its translation is CASSPGQGRETQYF.